The rows below give T cell receptor beta chains drawn from one sample of a study of blood T cells in healthy people across ages. TCRdb re-called the 5' RACE reads through MiXCR, storing one row per CDR3 protein. The data contain about 800,000 distinct CDR3 sequences, about 25% of them singletons. In addition, the sample was reused for a study of T cells of mothers and their children.

Input material: blood. These receptors were obtained from a boy aged 5-17 years in good health. The CDR3 runs from the conserved cysteine through the conserved F or W. The D gene is left open where the match is weak. A row's size may be missing; if present it is once, few, many or a size class.

NA	TRBD1	TRBV4-3	TRBJ1-2	CASSQDRGITYGYTF	TGCGCCAGCAGCCAAGACAGGGGGATTACCTATGGCTACACCTTC
NA	TRBD1	TRBV7-2	TRBJ2-7	CASSLAGTALPEQYF	TGTGCCAGCAGCTTGGCCGGGACAGCTCTTCCCGAGCAGTACTTC
NA	TRBD2	TRBV29-1	TRBJ2-3	CSVSGLAGLTDTQYF	TGCAGCGTGTCAGGACTAGCGGGGCTCACAGATACGCAGTATTTT
few	NA	TRBV29-1	TRBJ2-3	CSALSGGTDTQYF	TGCAGCGCCTTGAGTGGGGGCACAGATACGCAGTATTTT
NA	NA	TRBV18	TRBJ2-5	CASSPPPRDRRKETQYF	TGTGCCAGCTCACCTCCGCCCCGGGACCGACGCAAAGAGACCCAGTACTTC
few	NA	TRBV13	TRBJ2-5	CASSLQGNLRETQYF	TGTGCCAGCAGCTTACAGGGCAACCTAAGGGAGACCCAGTACTTC
few	TRBD2	TRBV12-3/TRBV12-4	TRBJ2-1	CASSPPGLAEPRGEQFF	TGTGCCAGCAGTCCACCGGGACTAGCGGAACCTCGGGGTGAGCAGTTCTTC
NA	NA	TRBV5-1	TRBJ2-5	CASSTRGNPIETQYF	TGCGCCAGCAGCACCAGGGGAAACCCAATAGAGACCCAGTACTTC
NA	NA	TRBV12-3/TRBV12-4	TRBJ2-7	CASSGTRGNDEQYF	TGTGCCAGCAGTGGAACCCGGGGGAACGACGAGCAGTACTTC
NA	TRBD2	TRBV7-9	TRBJ2-5	CASSLILAGGLETQYF	TGTGCCAGCAGCTTAATCCTAGCGGGAGGTTTGGAGACCCAGTACTTC
NA	NA	TRBV6-2/TRBV6-3	TRBJ1-1	CASVSWNTEAFF	TGTGCCAGCGTGAGCTGGAACACTGAAGCTTTCTTT
NA	NA	TRBV9	TRBJ1-4	CASSPRSGTNEKLFF	TGTGCCAGCAGCCCTCGGTCAGGGACCAATGAAAAACTGTTTTTT
few	NA	TRBV6-6	TRBJ2-3	CASSYSGRLTDTQYF	TGTGCCAGCAGTTATTCGGGCCGGCTAACAGATACGCAGTATTTT
few	TRBD2	TRBV7-2	TRBJ2-7	CASSPNPGLAYEQYF	TGTGCCAGCAGCCCCAATCCTGGACTAGCCTACGAGCAGTACTTC
few	TRBD1	TRBV6-2/TRBV6-3	TRBJ2-2	CASSYSIRDRGKTGELFF	TGTGCCAGCAGTTACTCGATCCGGGACAGGGGAAAAACCGGGGAGCTGTTTTTT
few	NA	TRBV29-1	TRBJ1-4	CSGVQGSGEKLFF	TGCAGCGGGGTCCAGGGGTCAGGGGAAAAACTGTTTTTT
NA	NA	TRBV7-2	TRBJ1-1	CASSLVGRAPEAFF	TGTGCCAGCAGCTTAGTCGGCAGGGCCCCTGAAGCTTTCTTT
NA	NA	TRBV29-1	TRBJ1-1	CSVEELGGAFF	TGCAGCGTTGAAGAATTAGGGGGAGCTTTCTTT